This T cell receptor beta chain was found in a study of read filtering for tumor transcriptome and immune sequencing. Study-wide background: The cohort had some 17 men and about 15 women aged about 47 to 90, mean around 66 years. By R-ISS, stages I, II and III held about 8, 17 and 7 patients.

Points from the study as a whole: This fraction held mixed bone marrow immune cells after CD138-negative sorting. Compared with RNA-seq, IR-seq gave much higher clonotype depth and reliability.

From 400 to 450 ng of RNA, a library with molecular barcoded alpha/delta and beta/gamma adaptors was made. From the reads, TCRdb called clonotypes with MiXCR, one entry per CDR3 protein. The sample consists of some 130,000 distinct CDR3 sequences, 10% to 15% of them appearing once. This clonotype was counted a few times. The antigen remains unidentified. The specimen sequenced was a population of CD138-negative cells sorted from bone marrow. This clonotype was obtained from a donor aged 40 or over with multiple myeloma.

Here the CDR3 reads CASSSLQGREQFF. In nucleotides, the CDR3 is TGTGCCAGCAGCTCCTTACAGGGGCGTGAGCAGTTCTTC. V is TRBV7-8 and J is TRBJ2-1, with 7 bases matching TRBD1. V trimming: 4 bases; J trimming: 9 bases; junction bases outside the gene matches: 6. Germline CDR1 and CDR2: SGHVS and FQNEAQ. The CDR3 spans 13 residues.